The source of this TCR beta chain is a study of T cells in Graves' hyperthyroidism and ophthalmopathy. Findings and caveats of the study: Separating ophthalmopathy from stable hyperthyroidism was achieved by a 13 V-J model.

TCR beta CDR3 sequences were amplified from RNA transcripts. With the HTBI primer set, the TCR CDR3 went through a first round of RT-PCR. MiXCR, run by TCRdb on the multiplex PCR reads, gives a single entry per CDR3 protein. The table has hundreds of thousands of distinct CDR3 sequences, about two fifths seen once. Hyperthyroidism had been newly diagnosed in patients aged 18 to 65, and its duration was under 2 months. Not enrolled were patients with uncontrolled infection, other autoimmune disease, pregnancy or lactation. PBMCs came from 9 to 10 ml fresh peripheral blood. Trimming removed 8 bases at V and 8 bases at J, with 15 bases between. Looked up from germline, CDR1 is ENHRY and CDR2 is SYGVKD. This CDR3 has 12 amino acids. Ten or more counts support this clonotype. The antigen remains undetermined.

The clonotype comes from a man between 18 and 35 years old with Graves' hyperthyroidism. This chain links TRBV10-3 with TRBJ1-2; unclear D gene. The sequencing input was blood. The DNA for the CDR3 is TGTGCCATCGCCACCCTACCAGGCGGCTACACCTTC. Translating gives CAIATLPGGYTF.